These 14 T cell receptor beta chains came from one sample sequenced in a study of CD8+ T cells in alopecia areata. The authors extracted RNA and reverse transcribed it into cDNA as the sequencing template. Clones were read by immunoSEQ multiplex PCR, and TCRdb kept only the in-frame ones, dropping some. The sample holds some 56,000 clones, about 96% seen once. The material was CD8+ T cells sorted from blood, obtained at week 0. All receptors come from a human donor with alopecia areata.

The chain is built from TRBV5-1 and TRBJ2-7; D remains unclear. CDR1 SGHRS and CDR2 YFSETQ come from the germline V gene. The CDR3 sequence is 14 residues long. Trimming cost V 3 bases and J 6 bases, with 16 bases left between them. The CDR3 loop reads CASSYYIGVIEQYF. As DNA, the CDR3 is TGCGCCAGCAGCTACTACATTGGGGTGATCGAGCAGTACTTC.

The rearrangement joins TRBV7-9 to TRBJ1-1; D perhaps matches TRBD1 (5 bases). Between the trimmed V and J ends, which lost 7 bases and 4 bases, there was a span of 10 bases. The CDR3 is made up of 12 amino acids. Germline loops: CDR1 SEHNR, CDR2 FQNEAQ (reference sequence). CDR3 nucleotide sequence: TGTGCCAGCATAGGGGCGAGCACTGAAGCTTTCTTT. This encodes CASIGASTEAFF.

The gene calls are TRBV6-1 and TRBJ2-7; D is possibly TRBD1 (5 bases). Germline lookup yields CDR1 MNHNS and CDR2 SASEGT. V was pared by 8 bases and J by 0 bases, with 11 bases between. CDR3 length: 13 residues. The CDR3: CASSTGFSYEQYF. The DNA for the CDR3 is TGTGCCAGCTCTACAGGCTTCTCCTACGAGCAGTACTTC.

The V gene is TRBV29-1, the J gene TRBJ2-3; D may be TRBD1 or TRBD2 (6 bases each). In germline, CDR1 is SQVTM, CDR2 ANQGSEA. Trimming pared 5 bases from V and 5 bases from J, leaving 14 bases between. The CDR3 consists of 13 residues. The CDR3 is CSVLNREEDTQYF. The DNA for the CDR3 is TGCAGCGTTTTGAACAGGGAGGAAGATACGCAGTATTTT.

V and J are TRBV23-1 and TRBJ2-3; TRBD2 agrees at 7 bases. TRBV23-1 is filed as an ORF, its function uncertain. Germline trimming cut 0 bases from V and 5 bases from J; bases unmatched to any gene: 5. This CDR3 region has 15 residues. The CDR3 loop is CASSQSGGIRDTQYF. The CDR3 DNA follows: TGCGCCAGCAGTCAATCGGGGGGGATCCGAGATACGCAGTATTTT.

V gene TRBV10-2 combines with J gene TRBJ2-5; 12 positions match TRBD1. The germline V gene has CDR1 WSHSY and CDR2 SAAADI. The CDR3 is made up of 17 amino acids. V was pared by 3 bases and J by 5 bases, with 10 bases of the junction left unmatched. CDR3 coding DNA: TGCGCCAGCAGTGAAAGGGACAGGGGGCGCGGAGGGGAGACCCAGTACTTC. It yields the protein CASSERDRGRGGETQYF.

The chain is built from TRBV2 and TRBJ2-7; 8 bases align to TRBD1. In germline, CDR1 is SNHLY, CDR2 FYNNEI. This CDR3 region has 14 residues. The ends lost 1 base at V and 5 bases at J; junction bases unmatched: 4. The CDR3 region has the DNA TGTGCCAGCAGTGAAGGACAGGGGATGGACGAGCAGTACTTC. It specifies CASSEGQGMDEQYF.

This clone appeared once. The chain joins TRBV7-2 to TRBJ1-1; tentatively, D is TRBD1 (5 bases). Germline lookup yields CDR1 SGHTA and CDR2 FQGNSA. The CDR3 is 14 amino acids. The V gene lost 4 bases and the J gene lost 2 bases, with 11 bases spanning the gap. The CDR3 DNA sequence: TGTGCCAGCAGCTATTCCAGGGTTAACACTGAAGCTTTCTTT. It translates to CASSYSRVNTEAFF.

In nucleotides, the CDR3 is TGTGCCAGCAGTTCCTTCGGGGCCTCGGGAACAGATACGCAGTATTTT. It encodes CASSSFGASGTDTQYF. The genes are TRBV27 and TRBJ2-3; TRBD1 or TRBD2 may be the D gene (5 bases each). V lost 4 bases and J lost 3, with 17 bases in between. This CDR3 is built from 16 residues. Germline CDR1 MNHEY, CDR2 SMNVEV (reference sequence).

The rearrangement joins TRBV27 to TRBJ2-7; D is ambiguous. CDR1 MNHEY and CDR2 SMNVEV come from the germline V gene (reference sequence). V was clipped by 6 bases and J by 2 bases, with 11 bases between them. This CDR3 is 13 amino acids long. The CDR3 is CASSTIGAYEQYF. In DNA, the CDR3 is TGTGCCAGCAGCACGATTGGGGCCTACGAGCAGTACTTC.

This chain links TRBV7-9 with TRBJ1-5; TRBD1 matches 10 bases. The CDR3 totals 17 residues. V dropped 4 bases and J dropped 5; count of bases not matched to a gene: 11. Germline V gene lookup returns CDR1 SEHNR and CDR2 FQNEAQ (reference sequence). The CDR3: CASSWHGGTGVDQPQHF. In DNA form, the CDR3 reads TGTGCCAGCAGCTGGCACGGTGGGACAGGGGTTGATCAGCCCCAGCATTTT.

The chain links TRBV7-6 to TRBJ2-1, with 7 bases matching TRBD2. With 7 bases clipped from V and 0 bases from J, the junction kept 6 bases outside the gene matches. CDR1 SGHVS and CDR2 FNYEAQ come from the germline V gene. This CDR3 has 15 amino acids. The CDR3 coding sequence is TGTGCCAGCACGCGCGGGGGTAGCTCCTACAATGAGCAGTTCTTC. As protein: CASTRGGSSYNEQFF.

The chain has TRBV10-3 and TRBJ2-3, with TRBD1 identical over 9 bases. The length of the CDR3 is 16 residues. The germline CDR1 and CDR2 sequences are ENHRY and SYGVKD. Trimming took 0 bases from V and 3 from J; bases not matched to a gene: 4. The CDR3 spells CAISESGTGWTDTQYF. DNA for the CDR3: TGTGCCATCAGTGAGTCAGGGACAGGGTGGACAGATACGCAGTATTTT.

The chain is built from TRBV6-5 and TRBJ2-7; TRBD1 aligns across 9 bases. The CDR3 length is 15 residues. Trimming removed 6 bases from V and 5 bases from J; junction bases left unmatched: 11. Germline V lookup: CDR1 MNHEY, CDR2 SVGAGI. In nucleotides, the CDR3 is TGTGCCAGCAGCCGTTACAGGGGGCCTCGGGACGAGCAGTACTTC. The encoded protein is CASSRYRGPRDEQYF.